These 16 T cell receptor beta chains were all obtained from the same sample, sequenced in a study of shared clonotypes between healthy human individuals. Sequencing was performed with immunoSEQ multiplex PCR; in TCRdb, only in-frame clones are kept and a portion is missing. The table records approximately 2,000,000 clones, just over 90% of them present only once. Naive-designated CD8 cells lacked CD45RO, were positively enriched for CCR7, and omitted terminally differentiated effector memory CD45RA+ cells. Source material: naive CD8+ T cells from PBMCs. The receptors were gathered from a young man in good health. Some clones in this sample may be carry-over from other donors' samples.

The rearrangement links TRBV6-6 to TRBJ2-7; 8 bases map to TRBD2. With 6 bases clipped from V and 3 bases from J, the junction kept 7 bases outside the gene matches. The germline V gene encodes CDR1 MNHNY and CDR2 SVGAGI (reference sequence). This CDR3 spans 14 amino acids. CDR3 sequence: CASRPPGLVYEQYF. CDR3 coding DNA: TGTGCCAGCAGGCCCCCGGGACTAGTCTACGAGCAGTACTTC.

This chain connects TRBV11-2 to TRBJ2-1; D is ambiguous. The CDR3 spans 16 residues. Germline values: CDR1 SGHAT, CDR2 FQNNGV. V lost 4 bases, J lost 0 bases, and 13 bases lay in between. The CDR3 DNA sequence: TGTGCCAGCAGCTCGCTCCTTATGAGCTCCTACAATGAGCAGTTCTTC. This codes for CASSSLLMSSYNEQFF.

The gene calls are TRBV6-5 and TRBJ2-2; 7 bases line up with TRBD1. The CDR3 runs to 16 residues. Trimming cost V 0 bases and J 4 bases; bases outside gene matches: 5. The V gene's germline CDR1 is MNHEY and CDR2 SVGAGI. The CDR3 region is CASSYSMGQITGELFF. Written as DNA, the CDR3 is TGTGCCAGCAGTTACTCGATGGGACAGATCACCGGGGAGCTGTTTTTT.

The chain couples TRBV6-1 to TRBJ2-7; D may match TRBD1 or TRBD2 (6 bases each). The CDR3 length is 15 residues. Trimming stripped 2 bases from V and 6 bases from J, with 17 bases between. The V gene's germline CDR1 is MNHNS and CDR2 SASEGT. This chain's CDR3 is CASSEWRGGQGEQYF. CDR3 nucleotide sequence: TGTGCCAGCAGTGAATGGAGAGGGGGGCAGGGCGAGCAGTACTTC.

V gene TRBV11-1 combines with J gene TRBJ2-3, with 13 bases lining up with TRBD2. Germline CDR1 is SGHAT and CDR2 is FQDESV (reference sequence). The length of the CDR3 is 15 residues. V trimming: 5 bases; J trimming: 5 bases; junction bases outside the gene matches: 4. The CDR3, as DNA: TGTGCCAGCAGCCGGGGGACTAGCGGGGTAGATACGCAGTATTTT. It yields the protein CASSRGTSGVDTQYF.

This sequence joins TRBV11-2 and TRBJ2-5; 8 bases fit TRBD2. The CDR3 length is 15 residues. Germline CDR1 is SGHAT and CDR2 is FQNNGV. With 4 bases clipped from V and 2 bases from J, the junction kept 6 bases outside the gene matches. CDR3 sequence (DNA): TGTGCCAGCAGCTCGAACGGGAGGGGGCAAGAGACCCAGTACTTC. Its protein is CASSSNGRGQETQYF.

The rearrangement uses TRBV6-4 and TRBJ2-1; 7 bases map to TRBD2. The CDR3 length is 15 residues. CDR1 is MRHNA, CDR2 SNTAGT, per germline. J gave up 4 bases and V 3 bases, and 6 bases lay outside the gene matches. The CDR3 reads CASSEKLAEYNEQFF. The CDR3 nucleotides read TGTGCCAGCAGTGAAAAGCTAGCGGAATACAATGAGCAGTTCTTC.

This chain joins TRBV27 and TRBJ1-2, with D tentatively TRBD1 (5 bases). CDR1 and CDR2 (germline): MNHEY, SMNVEV (reference sequence). The V and J ends lost 3 bases and 5 bases respectively, with 13 bases between them. The CDR3 has 14 amino acids. This chain's CDR3 is CASSFRQGVYGYTF. In DNA, the CDR3 is TGTGCCAGCAGTTTCAGGCAGGGTGTTTATGGCTACACCTTC.

The chain employs TRBV27 and TRBJ2-7; D is unclear. V dropped 3 bases and J dropped 0 bases, with 9 bases sitting between them. There are 14 residues in the CDR3. The germline V gene has CDR1 MNHEY and CDR2 SMNVEV (reference sequence). In nucleotides, the CDR3 is TGTGCCAGCAGTTTTAAACGGAGCTCCTACGAGCAGTACTTC. This encodes CASSFKRSSYEQYF.

This chain's CDR3 is CASNNRGDASYEQYF. CDR3 bases: TGTGCCAGCAACAATAGGGGGGACGCCTCCTACGAGCAGTACTTC. The chain combines TRBV7-9 with TRBJ2-7; D is possibly TRBD1 or TRBD2 (6 bases each). The germline V and J ends were trimmed by 7 bases and 0 bases, with 16 bases remaining between them. Germline lookup yields CDR1 SEHNR and CDR2 FQNEAQ (reference sequence). The CDR3 covers 15 residues.

V usage is TRBV7-9 and J usage is TRBJ2-7; D assignment may be TRBD1 or TRBD2 (5 bases each). Trimming removed 4 bases from V and 3 bases from J, with 10 bases in between. Germline CDR1 SEHNR, CDR2 FQNEAQ (reference sequence). The CDR3 has 13 amino acids. The CDR3 reads CASSSGAIYEQYF. As DNA, the CDR3 is TGTGCCAGCAGCTCCGGGGCGATCTACGAGCAGTACTTC.

Regarding this clone: The same CDR3 arises from other DNA sequences in this sample as well. This chain joins TRBV19 and TRBJ2-7; 7 bases map to TRBD1. The length of the CDR3 is 14 residues. CDR1 is LNHDA, CDR2 SQIVND, per germline (reference sequence). The junction had 3 bases not matched to a gene; V was cut back by 4 bases and J by 0 bases. In DNA form, the CDR3 reads TGTGCCAGTAGTACCGGGGACAGCTCCTACGAGCAGTACTTC. Protein: CASSTGDSSYEQYF.

The rearrangement joins TRBV9 to TRBJ1-4; no clear D. Deletions cut 0 bases from V and 1 base from J, with 7 bases between. The germline V gene encodes CDR1 SGDLS and CDR2 YYNGEE. This CDR3 comprises 15 residues. The CDR3 DNA is TGTGCCAGCAGCGTAGGGATCGGAACTAATGAAAAACTGTTTTTT. As protein: CASSVGIGTNEKLFF.

The table lists this clone with a few counts. This chain connects TRBV6-6 to TRBJ1-4; D unresolved. V lost 5 bases to trimming and J lost 4 bases, with 5 bases between them. The CDR3 length is 12 residues. Germline V lookup: CDR1 MNHNY, CDR2 SVGAGI (reference sequence). The CDR3 region is CASSENNEKLFF. For the CDR3, the DNA is TGTGCCAGCAGTGAGAATAATGAAAAACTGTTTTTT.

This clone has just one count. The chain carries TRBV27 and TRBJ2-1; 9 bases line up with TRBD1. CDR1 is MNHEY, CDR2 SMNVEV, per germline (reference sequence). The CDR3 is made up of 18 amino acids. V shed 7 bases, J shed 7 bases, and the junction held 20 bases outside the gene matches. CDR3 nucleotides: TGTGCCAGCACCAATAACAAATACCGGGACAGGGCGTTTAATGAGCAGTTCTTC. Its protein is CASTNNKYRDRAFNEQFF.

The V call is TRBV10-3, the J call TRBJ1-5, with D unresolved. V was pared by 10 bases and J by 3 bases, with 10 bases between. The CDR3 length is 12 residues. Germline V gene data show CDR1 as ENHRY and CDR2 as SYGVKD. The CDR3 coding sequence is TGTGCCACTAAGGACCTCAATCAGCCCCAGCATTTT. Protein product: CATKDLNQPQHF.